A single sample gave rise to the 32 T cell receptor beta chains below, sequenced in a study of shared clonotypes between healthy human individuals. Some clones are missing from TCRdb's copy, which holds only in-frame ones; the method was immunoSEQ multiplex PCR. This table has hundreds of thousands of clones, 95% to 98% appearing once. Cells designated naive CD8 were CD45RO-negative and were positively selected for CCR7, with terminally differentiated effector memory CD45RA+ cells excluded. Sequencing used naive CD8+ T cells sorted from blood. The receptors shown here come from a man aged 25 to 40 in good health.

The chain employs TRBV7-3 and TRBJ2-1; 13 bases agree with TRBD2. Germline-derived CDR1 and CDR2 are SGHTA and FQGTGA. CDR3 length: 15 residues. The V gene end was trimmed by 2 bases and the J gene end by 7 bases; junction bases not matched to a gene: 2. CDR3 nucleotide sequence: TGTGCCAGCAGCTTAGAGACTAGCGGGAGGAATGAGCAGTTCTTC. Its translation is CASSLETSGRNEQFF.

As to this clone: The junction and the germline gene differ at one end; a read error may be behind it. V gene TRBV7-7 combines with J gene TRBJ2-2; D is perhaps TRBD2 (6 bases). The germline V gene encodes CDR1 SSHAT and CDR2 FNYEAQ (reference sequence). The CDR3 contains 16 residues. The CDR3 sequence: CASSLTRAGSTGELFF. In DNA form, the CDR3 reads TGTGCTAGCAGCTTGACCCGCGCGGGGAGCACCGGGGAGCTGTTTTTT.

CDR3 DNA sequence: TGTGCCAGCAGTTTCACCCCCGGGACAGGCTACGAGCAGTACTTC. It is translated as CASSFTPGTGYEQYF. The chain has TRBV6-9 and TRBJ2-7, with 8 bases that match TRBD1. The CDR3 totals 15 residues. V lost 4 bases to trimming and J lost 3 bases; unmatched junction nucleotides: 8. The germline gives CDR1 MNHGY, CDR2 SVAAGI.

The V gene is TRBV13, the J gene TRBJ2-7, with D perhaps matching TRBD1 (6 bases). The CDR3 totals 14 residues. Trimming stripped 5 bases from V and 2 bases from J, with 13 bases between. Germline V CDR1 and CDR2: PRHDT, FYEKMQ (reference sequence). The DNA of the CDR3 is TGTGCCAGCAGCAATAGGGACAATACCTACGAGCAGTACTTC. It yields the protein CASSNRDNTYEQYF.

The chain is built from TRBV4-1 and TRBJ2-7; no definite D call. This CDR3 contains 14 residues. Looked up from germline, CDR1 is MGHRA and CDR2 is YSYEKL. Trimming cost V 4 bases and J 1 base, with 11 bases left between them. CDR3 residues: CASSPLVASYEQYF. In DNA form, the CDR3 reads TGCGCCAGCAGCCCCCTGGTGGCATCCTACGAGCAGTACTTC.

This chain uses TRBV6-5 with TRBJ2-5; TRBD2 might be the D (5 bases). The germline V and J ends were trimmed by 2 bases and 4 bases, with 11 bases remaining between them. The CDR3 consists of 14 residues. The germline gives CDR1 MNHEY, CDR2 SVGAGI. The CDR3 is CASSYLPGGETQYF. The CDR3 DNA sequence: TGTGCCAGCAGTTACCTGCCCGGAGGAGAGACCCAGTACTTC.

Only one count was recorded for this clone. This chain links TRBV9 with TRBJ1-4, with a tentative D call TRBD1 (5 bases). CDR3 length: 15 amino acids. CDR1 and CDR2 from the germline V gene are SGDLS and YYNGEE. V was trimmed by 3 bases and J by 3 bases, leaving 12 bases between them. CDR3 DNA: TGTGCCAGCAGCGCGCAGGGTACGGCTAATGAAAAACTGTTTTTT. As protein: CASSAQGTANEKLFF.

The rearrangement joins TRBV27 to TRBJ1-1, with TRBD1 matching over 9 bases. The CDR3 is 14 amino acids. CDR1 and CDR2 from the germline V gene are MNHEY and SMNVEV (reference sequence). V was pared by 4 bases and J by 6 bases, with 6 bases of the junction left unmatched. This CDR3 reads CASSSTGTGPEAFF. The CDR3 nucleotides read TGTGCCAGCAGTTCCACCGGGACAGGGCCTGAAGCTTTCTTT.

V gene TRBV6-5 combines with J gene TRBJ2-1; D may match TRBD1 or TRBD2 (5 bases each). The CDR3 contains 14 residues. The V gene lost 4 bases and the J gene lost 9 bases, with 16 bases spanning the gap. CDR1 is MNHEY, CDR2 SVGAGI, per germline. CDR3 amino acids: CASSLQEASPEQFF. The CDR3, as DNA: TGTGCCAGCAGTTTACAGGAGGCTTCTCCTGAGCAGTTCTTC.

This clone was picked up one time. The chain uses TRBV6-5 and TRBJ1-3; perhaps TRBD1 as D (6 bases). This CDR3 is built from 15 residues. Trimming stripped 4 bases from V and 0 bases from J, with 10 bases between. The germline CDR1 and CDR2 sequences are MNHEY and SVGAGI. The CDR3 region is CASSSTGLSGNTIYF. Written as DNA, the CDR3 is TGTGCCAGCAGTTCTACAGGGCTCTCTGGAAACACCATATATTTT.

The rearrangement uses TRBV5-4 and TRBJ1-2; perhaps TRBD1 as D (6 bases). CDR1 and CDR2 (germline): SGHNT, YYREEE (reference sequence). The CDR3 consists of 18 residues. Trimming stripped 0 bases from V and 0 bases from J, with 18 bases between. The CDR3 DNA reads TGTGCCAGCAGCTTGGATTGGGGCAGGGGTGGACCTAACTATGGCTACACCTTC. Protein sequence: CASSLDWGRGGPNYGYTF.

CDR3 coding DNA: TGTGCCAGCAGCTTGGAATCCGAAGAAGTGCAGTACTTC. As protein: CASSLESEEVQYF. This sequence joins TRBV5-4 and TRBJ2-7, with D unresolved. V was cut by 0 bases and J by 9 bases, with 13 bases left in between. The CDR3 runs to 13 residues. CDR1 is SGHNT, CDR2 YYREEE, per germline (reference sequence).

The V gene is TRBV30, the J gene TRBJ1-5, with no clear D. Germline CDR1 and CDR2: GTSNPN and SVGIG (reference sequence). The CDR3 spans 14 residues. V lost 0 bases and J 4 bases, leaving 10 bases between the germline ends. The DNA for the CDR3 is TGTGCCTGGAGTGTGCCGGACGCGAATCAGCCCCAGCATTTT. As protein: CAWSVPDANQPQHF.

The chain couples TRBV28 to TRBJ2-1; D remains unclear. Trimming took 8 bases from V and 6 from J, leaving 5 bases between them. CDR3 length equals 10 residues. Germline CDR1 reads MDHEN; CDR2 reads SYDVKM. CDR3 region: CASATNEQFF. DNA for the CDR3: TGTGCCAGCGCTACCAATGAGCAGTTCTTC.

The chain combines TRBV6-6 with TRBJ1-2; no clear D gene. This CDR3 has 14 amino acids. Germline loops: CDR1 MNHNY, CDR2 SVGAGI (reference sequence). Trimming pared 2 bases from V and 8 bases from J, leaving 15 bases between. The CDR3 DNA sequence: TGTGCCAGCAGTTACGATTTGGGGAGGAAGGGCTACACCTTC. Encoded protein: CASSYDLGRKGYTF.

This clone has a single count. The sample contains more than one DNA sequence encoding this CDR3. The gene calls are TRBV4-3 and TRBJ2-7; 8 positions agree with TRBD1. CDR1 LGHNA and CDR2 YSLEER come from the germline V gene. V shed 4 bases, J shed 3 bases, and the junction held 2 bases outside the gene matches. This CDR3 is built from 13 residues. This CDR3 is CASSPDRGYEQYF. The CDR3 region has the DNA TGCGCCAGCAGCCCAGACAGGGGCTACGAGCAGTACTTC.

The chain employs TRBV5-6 and TRBJ2-7, with 7 bases fitting TRBD1. The germline gives CDR1 SGHDT, CDR2 YYEEEE. V was clipped by 4 bases and J by 0 bases; unmatched bases: 4. The CDR3 runs to 14 residues. The CDR3 region is CASSPGDSSYEQYF. The CDR3 DNA reads as TGTGCCAGCAGCCCAGGGGACAGCTCCTACGAGCAGTACTTC.

A word on this clone: This specimen includes other DNA sequences encoding the same CDR3. The chain joins TRBV27 to TRBJ2-1; a weak D match, TRBD1 (6 bases). V lost 6 bases to trimming and J lost 6 bases, with 9 bases between them. The CDR3 spans 12 residues. Germline CDR1 and CDR2: MNHEY and SMNVEV (reference sequence). CDR3 nucleotides: TGTGCCAGCAGACAGGGTGGCAATGAGCAGTTCTTC. This gives the protein CASRQGGNEQFF.

The gene calls are TRBV7-3 and TRBJ2-3; no firm D call. CDR1 SGHTA and CDR2 FQGTGA come from the germline V gene. Trimming took 1 base from V and 6 from J, leaving 11 bases between them. The CDR3 spans 14 residues. The CDR3 DNA reads TGTGCCAGCAGCTTAAATGGCCCGTCGGATACGCAGTATTTT. This gives the protein CASSLNGPSDTQYF.

This sequence joins TRBV5-4 and TRBJ1-2; possibly TRBD1 for D (5 bases). Per germline, CDR1 SGHNT and CDR2 YYREEE (reference sequence). This CDR3 spans 13 amino acids. Trimming took 4 bases from V and 2 from J, leaving 9 bases between them. CDR3 nucleotide sequence: TGTGCCAGCAGCCCCGGGGGAAACTATGGCTACACCTTC. Its translation is CASSPGGNYGYTF. The full variable domain, in which reference TRBV5-4 and TRBJ1-2 provide the parts outside the CDR3, is ETGVTQSPTHLIKTRGQQVTLRCSSQSGHNTVSWYQQALGQGPQFIFQYYREEENGRGNFPPRFSGLQFPNYSSELNVNALELDDSALYLCASSPGGNYGYTFGSGTRLTVV.

The chain couples TRBV9 to TRBJ2-3; 9 bases line up with TRBD1. CDR3 length: 16 residues. V dropped 0 bases and J dropped 4; count of bases not matched to a gene: 6. CDR1 SGDLS and CDR2 YYNGEE come from the germline V gene. The CDR3 nucleotides read TGTGCCAGCAGCGTAGGGGGACAGGGTGGTTCAGATACGCAGTATTTT. It yields the protein CASSVGGQGGSDTQYF. Full variable domain (missing parts from reference TRBV9 and TRBJ2-3): DSGVTQTPKHLITATGQRVTLRCSPRSGDLSVYWYQQSLDQGLQFLIQYYNGEERAKGNILERFSAQQFPDLHSELNLSSLELGDSALYFCASSVGGQGGSDTQYFGPGTRLTVL.

The genes are TRBV5-4 and TRBJ2-7, with a possible D match to TRBD2 (5 bases). The V gene's germline CDR1 is SGHNT and CDR2 YYREEE (reference sequence). The CDR3 has 15 amino acids. V was cut by 4 bases and J by 0 bases, with 14 bases left in between. CDR3 residues: CASSTRSVSSYEQYF. The CDR3 nucleotides are TGTGCCAGCAGCACTAGGAGCGTTAGCTCCTACGAGCAGTACTTC. Looking up the rest from reference TRBV5-4 and TRBJ2-7 gives the full variable domain: ETGVTQSPTHLIKTRGQQVTLRCSSQSGHNTVSWYQQALGQGPQFIFQYYREEENGRGNFPPRFSGLQFPNYSSELNVNALELDDSALYLCASSTRSVSSYEQYFGPGTRLTVT.

The chain employs TRBV27 and TRBJ1-3, with a weak D call TRBD1 (6 bases). There are 14 residues in the CDR3. CDR1 MNHEY and CDR2 SMNVEV come from the germline V gene (reference sequence). V was cut by 3 bases and J by 8 bases, with 14 bases left in between. This chain's CDR3 is CASSLLAGEDTIYF. The CDR3 DNA is TGTGCCAGCAGTTTGTTGGCAGGGGAAGACACCATATATTTT.

In DNA form, the CDR3 reads TGCGCCAGCAGCTTGGATACTGGAGGCGGAAACACCATATATTTT. Its translation: CASSLDTGGGNTIYF. The chain employs TRBV5-1 and TRBJ1-3; unclear D gene. The CDR3 has 15 residues. With 0 bases removed from V and 4 bases from J, the gap between germline ends came to 11 bases. CDR1 and CDR2 (germline): SGHRS, YFSETQ.

This chain uses TRBV6-5 with TRBJ1-1; D gene unclear. Trimming pared 4 bases from V and 4 bases from J, leaving 10 bases between. Germline lookup yields CDR1 MNHEY and CDR2 SVGAGI. CDR3 size: 13 residues. CDR3 protein: CASSLNWGTEAFF. The CDR3 bases are TGTGCCAGCAGTTTGAACTGGGGCACTGAAGCTTTCTTT.

The CDR3 loop is CASSKSDIFTHNEQFF. The CDR3 nucleotides read TGTGCCAGCAGCAAAAGTGACATTTTTACCCACAATGAGCAGTTCTTC. The chain has TRBV21-1 and TRBJ2-1; the DNA was not used to check the table's D call, TRBD1. TRBV21-1 is termed a pseudogene. This CDR3 has 16 amino acids.

The chain carries TRBV27 and TRBJ2-1; 13 nucleotides agree with TRBD2. This CDR3 spans 14 amino acids. CDR1 and CDR2 (germline): MNHEY, SMNVEV (reference sequence). The V and J ends lost 6 bases and 5 bases, in that order; junction bases with no gene match: 1. The CDR3 DNA sequence: TGTGCCAGCAGGGGACTAGCGGGACACAATGAGCAGTTCTTC. Residues: CASRGLAGHNEQFF.

The rearrangement links TRBV9 to TRBJ2-3, with D hard to call. CDR1 SGDLS and CDR2 YYNGEE come from the germline V gene. The germline V and J ends were trimmed by 3 bases and 3 bases, with 11 bases remaining between them. This CDR3 is built from 14 residues. The CDR3 spells CASSAPEATDTQYF. For the CDR3, the DNA is TGTGCCAGCAGCGCCCCCGAAGCGACAGATACGCAGTATTTT.

V is TRBV11-2 and J is TRBJ2-1, with TRBD2 identical over 8 bases. Germline CDR1 SGHAT, CDR2 FQNNGV. V lost 5 bases to trimming and J lost 10 bases; unmatched junction nucleotides: 4. The CDR3 has 12 residues. The CDR3 region is CASSPGGGEQFF. CDR3 bases: TGTGCCAGCAGCCCCGGGGGGGGCGAGCAGTTCTTC.

The J gene is TRBJ2-1, the V gene TRBV5-5, with a possible D match to TRBD2 (6 bases). The V end was cut by 0 bases, the J end by 2 bases, with 15 bases between. The CDR3 extends over 17 amino acids. Germline V CDR1 and CDR2: SGHKS, YYEKEE (reference sequence). CDR3 sequence: CASSLDSRGYPYNEQFF. In DNA, the CDR3 is TGTGCCAGCAGCTTGGATTCGCGGGGATACCCCTACAATGAGCAGTTCTTC.

The gene calls are TRBV10-3 and TRBJ2-7; 11 nucleotides align to TRBD2. This CDR3 is 15 amino acids long. The germline gives CDR1 ENHRY, CDR2 SYGVKD. This chain's CDR3 is CAISGRAESTYEQYF. CDR3 bases: TGTGCAATTAGCGGGAGGGCCGAGTCGACCTACGAGCAGTACTTC.

The rearrangement joins TRBV5-6 to TRBJ1-4; D call uncertain. CDR1 and CDR2 (germline): SGHDT, YYEEEE. The CDR3 spans 14 residues. V lost 3 bases to trimming and J lost 8 bases, with 14 bases between them. CDR3 amino acids: CASSSTDPGEKLFF. CDR3 nucleotides: TGTGCCAGCAGCTCAACCGACCCTGGGGAAAAACTGTTTTTT.